The T cell receptor (beta chain) under discussion was sequenced for a study of blood T cell repertoires in COVID-19. Study-level background: There were acute and convalescent COVID-19 samples, and they came from the United States, Italy and Spain. In each case, the material was cDNA or gDNA derived from T cells, B-cell-depleted T cells, or PBMCs.

Germline CDR1 reads MNHEY; CDR2 reads SMNVEV (reference sequence). The ends lost 5 bases at V and 6 bases at J; junction bases unmatched: 16. The length of the CDR3 is 19 residues. Under the authors' procedure: Reference gene primer amplification gave nucleated cell count estimates. Profiled with immunoSEQ multiplex PCR; TCRdb holds only in-frame clones, not every one. The V and J calls and the clone size are those of that table, but D and trimming were determined from the DNA. The sample yields around 46,000 clones, 86% seen once. The chain links TRBV27 to TRBJ2-1; TRBD2 agrees at 13 bases. Source material: peripheral blood. The receptor's source is a middle-aged man with active COVID-19. CDR3 sequence: CASSQLMPGLAGLSNEQFF. The CDR3 DNA sequence: TGTGCCAGCAGTCAACTAATGCCGGGACTAGCGGGACTCTCCAATGAGCAGTTCTTC.